This T cell receptor (beta chain) emerged from a study of read filtering for tumor transcriptome and immune sequencing. This library used around 400 ng RNA and molecular barcoded adaptors spanning alpha/delta and beta/gamma chains. TCRdb recomputed calls from the reads with MiXCR, one row per CDR3 protein. The sample records 39,000 or so distinct CDR3 sequences, 13% being singletons. The CDR3 runs 17 residues. V lost 0 bases to trimming and J lost 0 bases; unmatched junction nucleotides: 6. The germline V gene has CDR1 DFQATT and CDR2 SNEGSKA (reference sequence). Study-wide points: RNA-seq captured clonotypes less deeply and reliably than IR-seq. Correlation between methods rose after single-read clonotypes were removed.

This clonotype was recorded at least ten times. The antigen remains undetermined. The source material was a population of CD138-negative cells sorted from bone marrow. The chain uses TRBV20-1 and TRBJ2-7; TRBD2 aligns across 12 bases. The sequence was collected from a donor at least 40 years old with multiple myeloma. In nucleotides, the CDR3 is TGCAGTGCTAGAGATCGAACTAGCGGGAGGAGCTCCTACGAGCAGTACTTC. This codes for CSARDRTSGRSSYEQYF.